A single sample gave rise to the 8 T cell receptor beta chains below, sequenced in a study of blood T cells in healthy people across ages (dated by TCRdb to about 2015). The library came from 5' RACE. These reads were obtained on an Illumina HiSeq 2500. The second PCR ran for about 6 to 11 cycles and used a J-beta primer mix along with a sample-barcoded 5' primer. Using fastp at Q25 and MiXCR, TCRdb reprocessed the public reads and kept productive beta chains. Under each unique CDR3 protein, matching rows form one entry showing the most common genes and DNA. This sample gives some 880,000 distinct CDR3 sequences in total; roughly 40% of them show up just once. The ten largest clones capture 13% of the sample. The sample taken for sequencing was blood. The receptor source for this set is a man younger than 30 in good health.

The V call is TRBV20-1, the J call TRBJ2-5; a possible D gene is TRBD1 (5 bases). Germline CDR1 reads DFQATT; CDR2 reads SNEGSKA (reference sequence). Trimming removed 3 bases at V and 4 bases at J, with 15 bases between. This CDR3 contains 14 residues. As DNA, the CDR3 is TGCAGTGCTAGGTCCCAGGGAACAAGAGAGACCCAGTACTTC. Residues: CSARSQGTRETQYF.

The J gene is TRBJ1-4, the V gene TRBV5-1; TRBD1 is a possible D gene (5 bases). The CDR3 extends over 15 amino acids. Trimming pared 4 bases from V and 2 bases from J, leaving 12 bases between. Germline loops: CDR1 SGHRS, CDR2 YFSETQ. CDR3 in DNA: TGCGCCAGCAGCGCGACAGTCGAGACTAATGAAAAACTGTTTTTT. Protein product: CASSATVETNEKLFF.

V is TRBV3-1 and J is TRBJ2-3, with TRBD2 identical over 12 bases. Germline V gene sequence: CDR1 LGHDT, CDR2 YNNKEL (reference sequence). Germline trimming cut 2 bases from V and 6 bases from J; bases unmatched to any gene: 9. This CDR3 comprises 17 residues. The CDR3 nucleotides read TGTGCCAGCAGCCAATTGACTAGCGGGGGTCGGCGGGATACGCAGTATTTT. It yields the protein CASSQLTSGGRRDTQYF.

This clonotype showed up just a few times. This chain links TRBV12-3 or TRBV12-4 with TRBJ2-5; D is undetermined. Trimming took off 2 bases at V and 5 bases at J, with 9 bases between the two ends. The CDR3 contains 13 residues. CDR3 region: CASSLLVSETQYF. The CDR3 nucleotides are TGTGCCAGCAGTTTATTGGTGTCGGAGACCCAGTACTTC.

The chain has TRBV28 and TRBJ2-7; TRBD2 matches 16 bases. The CDR3 is 17 amino acids. CDR1 MDHEN and CDR2 SYDVKM come from the germline V gene. Trimming at V came to 3 bases and at J to 7 bases, leaving 9 bases not matched to a gene. CDR3 loop: CASSLGTSGRAMWEQYF. For the CDR3, the DNA is TGTGCCAGCAGTTTGGGGACTAGCGGGAGGGCCATGTGGGAGCAGTACTTC.

The sample holds many counts of this clonotype. The gene calls are TRBV7-9 and TRBJ2-1, with D possibly TRBD2 on 6 matching bases. Germline V gene sequence: CDR1 SEHNR, CDR2 FQNEAQ (reference sequence). The CDR3 spans 15 residues. The V end was cut by 8 bases, the J end by 0 bases, with 14 bases between. In DNA, the CDR3 is TGTGCCAGCCTGCGCGGGGTCAGCTCCTACAATGAGCAGTTCTTC. Protein: CASLRGVSSYNEQFF.

This clonotype has only one observation. The chain has TRBV18 and TRBJ2-5; a weak D match, TRBD1 (5 bases). The better agreement between TRBJ2-7 and the DNA end casts doubt on the J call. Per the germline V gene, CDR1 is KGHSH and CDR2 is LQKENI. The CDR3 spans 14 residues. Here the CDR3 reads CASSPAGQISEQYF. As DNA, the CDR3 is TGTGCCAGCTCACCCGCAGGGCAGATCTCCGAGCAGTACTTC.

This clonotype was detected ten times or more. In nucleotides, the CDR3 is TGTGCCTGGACGCCCCAGAATAATTCACCCCTCCACTTT. The encoded protein is CAWTPQNNSPLHF. The chain employs TRBV30 and TRBJ1-6; the D is unclear. The V end was cut by 4 bases, the J end by 5 bases, with 9 bases between. The V gene's germline CDR1 is GTSNPN and CDR2 SVGIG (reference sequence). The CDR3 is made up of 13 amino acids.